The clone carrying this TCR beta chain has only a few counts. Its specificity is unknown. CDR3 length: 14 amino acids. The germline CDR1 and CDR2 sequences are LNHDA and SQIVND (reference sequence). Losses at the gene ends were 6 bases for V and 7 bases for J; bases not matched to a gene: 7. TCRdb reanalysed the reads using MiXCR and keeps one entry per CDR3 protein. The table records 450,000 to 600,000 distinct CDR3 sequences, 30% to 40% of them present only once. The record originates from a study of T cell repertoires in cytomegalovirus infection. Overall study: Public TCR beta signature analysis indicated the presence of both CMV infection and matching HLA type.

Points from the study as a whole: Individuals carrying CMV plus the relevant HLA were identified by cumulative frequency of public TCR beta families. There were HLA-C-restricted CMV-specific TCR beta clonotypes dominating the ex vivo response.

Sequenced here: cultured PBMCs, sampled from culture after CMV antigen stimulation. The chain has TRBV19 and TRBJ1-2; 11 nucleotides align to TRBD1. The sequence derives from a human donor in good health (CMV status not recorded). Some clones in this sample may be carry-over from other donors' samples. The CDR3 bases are TGTGCCAGTAGCCCGGACAGGGGGCTTTTTGGCTACACCTTC. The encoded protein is CASSPDRGLFGYTF.